The 11 T cell receptor beta chains reported below all come from one sample, sequenced in a study of blood T cell repertoires in COVID-19 (dated by TCRdb to the early 2020s). The library was made by the immunoSEQ multiplex PCR assay. TCRdb holds this immuneACCESS table with in-frame rearrangements only. Some clones are missing; in checked studies, unresolved V genes explain under half, and the rest has no known cause. For this sample there are 250,000 or so clones; about 90% appear just once. The top ten constitute under 1.5% of the sample. Sequencing was done on a sample of peripheral blood. Source of these receptors: a man older than 75 with acute or convalescent COVID-19.

V gene TRBV5-1 combines with J gene TRBJ1-2, with D unresolved. Trimming took 0 bases from V and 6 from J, leaving 12 bases between them. This CDR3 comprises 14 residues. From germline, CDR1 is SGHRS and CDR2 YFSETQ. CDR3 region: CASSLESPTDGYTF. The CDR3 region has the DNA TGCGCCAGCAGCTTGGAGTCTCCAACGGATGGCTACACCTTC.

This chain connects TRBV5-4 to TRBJ1-1; maybe TRBD1 (6 bases). Between the trimmed V and J ends, which lost 1 base and 6 bases, there was a span of 10 bases. CDR3 size: 13 residues. Germline V gene data show CDR1 as SGHNT and CDR2 as YYREEE (reference sequence). The CDR3 protein is CASSLMGAPEAFF. The CDR3 nucleotides are TGTGCCAGCAGCTTGATGGGGGCCCCTGAAGCTTTCTTT.

This clone was seen once. This same CDR3 is encoded by further DNA sequences in the sample. V and J are TRBV24-1 and TRBJ2-7; 12 bases match TRBD1. CDR1 is KGHDR, CDR2 SFDVKD, per germline. The V gene end was trimmed by 3 bases and the J gene end by 3 bases; junction bases not matched to a gene: 5. The CDR3 contains 16 residues. Here the CDR3 DNA reads TGTGCCACCAGTGATACCGGGACAGGGGGCCTCTACGAGCAGTACTTC. This encodes CATSDTGTGGLYEQYF.

This rearrangement joins TRBV6-5 to TRBJ2-7, with D possibly TRBD1 on 6 matching bases. V was shortened by 2 bases and J by 0 bases, with 11 bases between the two germline ends. Germline-derived CDR1 and CDR2 are MNHEY and SVGAGI. The CDR3 extends over 15 amino acids. The CDR3 nucleotides are TGTGCCAGCAGTTACACATTACAGGGCTCCTACGAGCAGTACTTC. It translates to CASSYTLQGSYEQYF.

The chain is built from TRBV7-6 and TRBJ1-3; D might be TRBD1 (5 bases). The CDR3 runs to 15 residues. V was shortened by 3 bases and J by 4 bases, with 13 bases between the two germline ends. Germline assignment: CDR1 SGHVS and CDR2 FNYEAQ. CDR3 in amino acids: CASSLSTGVGNTIYF. CDR3 sequence (DNA): TGTGCCAGCAGCTTGAGTACGGGGGTCGGAAACACCATATATTTT. Supplemented by reference TRBV7-6 and TRBJ1-3, the full variable domain reads GAGVSQSPRYKVTKRGQDVALRCDPISGHVSLYWYRQALGQGPEFLTYFNYEAQQDKSGLPNDRFSAERPEGSISTLTIQRTEQRDSAMYRCASSLSTGVGNTIYFGEGSWLTVV.

The chain combines TRBV6-2 or TRBV6-3 with TRBJ2-7, with 11 bases lining up with TRBD1. In germline, CDR1 is MNHEY, CDR2 SVGEGT. Trimming cost V 6 bases and J 2 bases; bases outside gene matches: 12. This CDR3 is 17 amino acids long. The chain's CDR3 is CASSPPRTGGFTYEQYF. The CDR3, as DNA: TGTGCCAGCAGCCCACCAAGGACAGGGGGCTTCACCTACGAGCAGTACTTC.

The chain is built from TRBV18 and TRBJ2-7; D possibly corresponds to TRBD2 (5 bases). The CDR3 consists of 15 residues. CDR1 and CDR2 from the germline V gene are KGHSH and LQKENI. The V and J ends lost 5 bases and 6 bases respectively, with 20 bases between them. The CDR3 DNA reads as TGTGCCAGCTCATCAAGGACCCTAGCCGGTGGCGAGCAGTACTTC. It yields the protein CASSSRTLAGGEQYF.

The chain combines TRBV3-1 (or the pseudogene TRBV3-2) with TRBJ1-2, with unresolved D. The germline gives CDR1 LGHDT, CDR2 YNNKEL (reference sequence). Trimming cost V 0 bases and J 8 bases, with 10 bases left between them. The CDR3 consists of 13 residues. This chain's CDR3 is CASSQDRRGGYTF. CDR3 DNA: TGTGCCAGCAGCCAAGATCGACGAGGGGGCTACACCTTC.

The V and J genes are TRBV5-1 and TRBJ2-5; the match to TRBD2 covers 12 bases. The CDR3 has 19 amino acids. Per germline, CDR1 SGHRS and CDR2 YFSETQ. V lost 4 bases, J lost 2 bases, and 15 bases stayed unmatched. The CDR3 reads CASSPSVQLAGGRQETQYF. The CDR3 coding sequence is TGCGCCAGCAGCCCTTCGGTCCAACTAGCGGGAGGCCGTCAAGAGACCCAGTACTTC.

J is TRBJ1-2 and V is TRBV28, with TRBD1 matching 9 bases. Germline assignment: CDR1 MDHEN and CDR2 SYDVKM. V shed 6 bases and J 2 bases; nucleotides not matched to a gene: 10. The CDR3 loop spans 16 amino acids. CDR3 amino acids: CASRKPGQGANYGYTF. The CDR3 DNA reads TGTGCCAGCAGGAAACCGGGACAGGGAGCAAACTATGGCTACACCTTC.

The chain carries TRBV11-3 and TRBJ1-1; D gene uncertain. The V gene lost 5 bases and the J gene lost 3 bases, with 10 bases spanning the gap. The CDR3 totals 13 residues. Germline-derived CDR1 and CDR2 are SGHNT and YENEEA. The DNA for the CDR3 is TGTGCCAGCAGCCGAAATACTGACACTGAAGCTTTCTTT. This encodes CASSRNTDTEAFF.